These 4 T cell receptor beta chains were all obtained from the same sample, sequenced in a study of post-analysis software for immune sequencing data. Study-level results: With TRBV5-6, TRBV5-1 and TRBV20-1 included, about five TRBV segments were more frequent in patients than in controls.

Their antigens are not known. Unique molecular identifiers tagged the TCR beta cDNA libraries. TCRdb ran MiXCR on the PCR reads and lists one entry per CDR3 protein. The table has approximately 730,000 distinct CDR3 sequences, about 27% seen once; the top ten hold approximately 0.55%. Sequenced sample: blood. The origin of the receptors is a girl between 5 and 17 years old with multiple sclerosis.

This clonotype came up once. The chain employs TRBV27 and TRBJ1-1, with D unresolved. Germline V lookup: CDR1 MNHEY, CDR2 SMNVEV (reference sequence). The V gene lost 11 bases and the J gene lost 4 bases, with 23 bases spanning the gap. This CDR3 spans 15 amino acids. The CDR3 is CACISPSRGGTEAFF. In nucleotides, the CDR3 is TGTGCCTGCATCTCCCCTAGTCGGGGTGGCACTGAAGCTTTCTTT.

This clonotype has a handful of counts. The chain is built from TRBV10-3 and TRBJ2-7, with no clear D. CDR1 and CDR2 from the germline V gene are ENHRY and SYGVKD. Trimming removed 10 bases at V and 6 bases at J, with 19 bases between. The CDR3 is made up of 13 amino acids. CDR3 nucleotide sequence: TGTGCCACCGACGATATCCTAACCGGCGAGCAGTACTTC. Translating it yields CATDDILTGEQYF.

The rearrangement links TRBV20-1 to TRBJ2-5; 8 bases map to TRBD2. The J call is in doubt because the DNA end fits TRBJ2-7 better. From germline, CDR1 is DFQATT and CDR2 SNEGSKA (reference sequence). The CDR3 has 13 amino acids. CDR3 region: CSAAGTSDFEQYF. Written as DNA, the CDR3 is TGCAGTGCCGCCGGGACTAGTGATTTCGAGCAGTACTTC.

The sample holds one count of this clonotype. As DNA, the CDR3 is TGCGCCAGCAGCTTGGAGGGGCCCCTGCCGGGAGGTTCCTACAATGAGCAGTTCTTC. Its translation: CASSLEGPLPGGSYNEQFF. The rearrangement joins TRBV5-1 to TRBJ2-1; 7 bases are shared with TRBD2. The CDR3 runs to 19 residues. After removal of 0 bases from V and 1 base from J, the junction contained 13 bases not matched to a gene. The germline V gene has CDR1 SGHRS and CDR2 YFSETQ.